These 23 T cell receptor beta chains were all obtained from the same sample, sequenced in a study of blood T cell repertoires in COVID-19. The assay was immunoSEQ multiplex PCR, and TCRdb's table has in-frame clones only and misses some. Found here are 250,000 to 350,000 clones, approximately 90% of them singletons; the top ten hold 2.2%. The specimen sequenced was peripheral blood. These receptors were obtained from a woman in her forties or fifties who had recovered from COVID-19.

This sequence joins TRBV4-3 and TRBJ2-7; 12 positions agree with TRBD2. Germline CDR1 LGHNA, CDR2 YSLEER. The CDR3 length is 21 residues. V lost 0 bases and J lost 0; bases outside the gene matches: 15. The CDR3 sequence is CASSQDYYRNRLAGASYEQYF. The DNA of the CDR3 is TGCGCCAGCAGCCAAGATTATTACAGGAACAGACTAGCGGGAGCCTCCTACGAGCAGTACTTC.

The chain employs TRBV21-1 and TRBJ1-2. TRBV21-1 is recorded as a pseudogene. The CDR3 totals 14 residues. CDR3 sequence reads: CASSKETGEGGYTF. The CDR3 DNA reads as TGTGCCAGCAGCAAGGAGACGGGGGAAGGTGGCTACACCTTC.

The chain has TRBV10-1 and TRBJ1-2; D is possibly TRBD1 (5 bases). Germline V lookup: CDR1 WNHNN, CDR2 SYGVQD (reference sequence). The ends were cut back, 5 bases at V and 4 bases at J, with 17 bases in the middle. CDR3 length: 15 residues. Here the CDR3 reads CASSPRDSWFYGYTF. CDR3 DNA sequence: TGCGCCAGCAGTCCAAGAGACAGTTGGTTCTATGGCTACACCTTC.

The chain employs TRBV7-3 and TRBJ2-1; 7 bases fit TRBD1. J was trimmed by 0 bases and V by 5 bases; bases with no gene match: 7. Germline V lookup: CDR1 SGHTA, CDR2 FQGTGA. This CDR3 contains 16 residues. In nucleotides, the CDR3 is TGTGCCAGCAGCCCATACAGGGGCTACTCCTACAATGAGCAGTTCTTC. Residues: CASSPYRGYSYNEQFF.

V is TRBV19 and J is TRBJ1-2; D gene uncertain. This CDR3 comprises 12 residues. Germline V gene lookup returns CDR1 LNHDA and CDR2 SQIVND (reference sequence). Trimming took 8 bases from V and 5 from J, leaving 12 bases between them. The CDR3 spells CASSTTNYGYTF. The CDR3 DNA follows: TGTGCCAGTTCTACTACCAATTATGGCTACACCTTC.

This chain joins TRBV11-2 and TRBJ2-1; 8 nucleotides agree with TRBD2. With 4 bases clipped from V and 6 bases from J, the junction kept 8 bases outside the gene matches. Germline V gene lookup returns CDR1 SGHAT and CDR2 FQNNGV. This CDR3 region has 15 residues. DNA for the CDR3: TGTGCCAGCAGCTCGCCGGGAGGGGCAAGCAATGAGCAGTTCTTC. Translated, it gives CASSSPGGASNEQFF.

The V gene is TRBV24-1, the J gene TRBJ2-2, with unresolved D. CDR1 KGHDR and CDR2 SFDVKD come from the germline V gene. The CDR3 sequence is 15 residues long. Trimming left V 4 bases short and J 1 base short, with 9 bases between. The CDR3 DNA follows: TGTGCCACCAGTGAACACAGAAAGAACACCGGGGAGCTGTTTTTT. Protein sequence: CATSEHRKNTGELFF.

The genes are TRBV6-5 and TRBJ1-6; the D is unclear. The CDR3 totals 13 residues. Per the germline V gene, CDR1 is MNHEY and CDR2 is SVGAGI. Trimming cost V 7 bases and J 1 base, with 5 bases left between them. The CDR3 DNA reads TGTGCCAGCACGAGGTCCTATAATTCACCCCTCCACTTT. Protein: CASTRSYNSPLHF.

The J gene is TRBJ2-2, the V gene TRBV6-5, with D maybe TRBD1 (6 bases). This CDR3 comprises 14 residues. V was cut by 6 bases and J by 2 bases, with 10 bases left in between. Germline V gene data show CDR1 as MNHEY and CDR2 as SVGAGI. CDR3 residues: CASRLDRNTGELFF. CDR3 nucleotides: TGTGCCAGCAGACTGGACAGAAACACCGGGGAGCTGTTTTTT.

The chain carries TRBV6-1 and TRBJ1-2, with TRBD1 matching 8 bases. The CDR3 runs 14 residues. CDR1 MNHNS and CDR2 SASEGT come from the germline V gene. Unmatched junction bases numbered 3, after V lost 3 bases and J lost 3 bases. The CDR3 is CASSDRGLHYGYTF. For the CDR3, the DNA is TGTGCCAGCAGTGACAGGGGGCTCCACTATGGCTACACCTTC.

CDR3 sequence (DNA): TGCGCCAGCAGCCCGGAGGGACAGGGCTTTAACTATGGCTACACCTTC. Its translation is CASSPEGQGFNYGYTF. J is TRBJ1-2 and V is TRBV5-1; 9 bases match TRBD1. CDR1 and CDR2 from the germline V gene are SGHRS and YFSETQ. J was trimmed by 1 base and V by 4 bases; bases with no gene match: 8. This CDR3 region has 16 residues.

The chain combines TRBV9 with TRBJ1-5; TRBD1 is a possible D gene (6 bases). Trimming stripped 6 bases from V and 0 bases from J, with 22 bases between. CDR3 length: 18 amino acids. The germline gives CDR1 SGDLS, CDR2 YYNGEE. CDR3 sequence: CASIPPKGGCYSNQPQHF. The CDR3 coding sequence is TGTGCCAGCATCCCCCCCAAAGGGGGATGCTATAGCAATCAGCCCCAGCATTTT.

The chain is built from TRBV30 and TRBJ1-2; no firm D call. V gave up 4 bases and J gave up 8 bases, with 17 bases separating them. This CDR3 has 13 amino acids. Per the germline V gene, CDR1 is GTSNPN and CDR2 is SVGIG (reference sequence). The CDR3 coding sequence is TGTGCCTGGAATCGAAGGGAGGAGCAGGGCTACACCTTC. Its translation is CAWNRREEQGYTF.

The rearrangement links TRBV19 to TRBJ2-3; TRBD2 agrees at 8 bases. The CDR3 covers 16 residues. The ends lost 3 bases at V and 3 bases at J; junction bases unmatched: 8. Germline loops: CDR1 LNHDA, CDR2 SQIVND (reference sequence). This chain's CDR3 is CASSIPTAGGTDTQYF. The CDR3 nucleotides are TGTGCCAGTAGTATTCCCACCGCGGGGGGAACAGATACGCAGTATTTT. The full variable domain, rest sourced from reference TRBV19 and TRBJ2-3, is DGGITQSPKYLFRKEGQNVTLSCEQNLNHDAMYWYRQDPGQGLRLIYYSQIVNDFQKGDIAEGYSVSREKKESFPLTVTSAQKNPTAFYLCASSIPTAGGTDTQYFGPGTRLTVL.

The gene calls are TRBV6-5 and TRBJ1-2; 7 nucleotides match TRBD1. CDR1 and CDR2 from the germline V gene are MNHEY and SVGAGI. V lost 8 bases to trimming and J lost 4 bases; unmatched junction nucleotides: 10. The CDR3 covers 14 residues. The CDR3, as DNA: TGTGCCAGCTCCCTATCCGGGACAGTCTATGGCTACACCTTC. It yields the protein CASSLSGTVYGYTF.

The chain uses TRBV6-5 and TRBJ1-6, with D possibly being TRBD1 (5 bases). Germline assignment: CDR1 MNHEY and CDR2 SVGAGI. V lost 6 bases and J 6 bases, leaving 9 bases between the germline ends. CDR3 length equals 13 residues. The DNA of the CDR3 is TGTGCCAGCAGGCGGGACGGTAATTCACCCCTCCACTTT. Amino acid sequence: CASRRDGNSPLHF.

The rearrangement links TRBV2 to TRBJ1-1; D ambiguous. Trimming stripped 7 bases from V and 1 base from J, with 10 bases between. Germline CDR1 reads SNHLY; CDR2 reads FYNNEI. This CDR3 has 13 amino acids. CDR3 sequence reads: CASKRQTNTEAFF. In nucleotides, the CDR3 is TGTGCCAGCAAGAGGCAGACGAACACTGAAGCTTTCTTT.

The V call is TRBV24-1, the J call TRBJ2-1; 7 bases agree with TRBD2. Germline lookup yields CDR1 KGHDR and CDR2 SFDVKD. V was pared by 4 bases and J by 9 bases, with 14 bases of the junction left unmatched. The CDR3 runs to 16 residues. CDR3 nucleotides: TGTGCCACCAGTGACTCAGCGGGGCAGGGTATGGGTGAGCAGTTCTTC. Residues: CATSDSAGQGMGEQFF.

This clone came up a few times. The J gene is TRBJ1-3, the V gene TRBV3-1 (or the pseudogene TRBV3-2); D is uncertain. CDR3 size: 15 residues. Germline V gene data show CDR1 as LGHDT and CDR2 as YNNKEL (reference sequence). Trimming left V 6 bases short and J 2 bases short, with 14 bases between. The CDR3 protein is CASRRSSGTGNTIYF. The CDR3 coding sequence is TGTGCCAGCAGACGCTCGTCGGGGACTGGAAACACCATATATTTT.

The chain is built from TRBV6-6 and TRBJ1-2; D call uncertain. The length of the CDR3 is 13 residues. V was pared by 6 bases and J by 7 bases, with 15 bases between. The germline V gene has CDR1 MNHNY and CDR2 SVGAGI (reference sequence). CDR3 coding DNA: TGTGCCAGCAGATACCCTATCACAGCTGGCTACACCTTC. Its translation: CASRYPITAGYTF.

This clone has only one observation. The rearrangement links TRBV19 to TRBJ1-2, with TRBD1 matching 10 bases. CDR1 is LNHDA and CDR2 is SQIVND in the germline V gene (reference sequence). Trimming removed 3 bases from V and 2 bases from J; junction bases left unmatched: 3. The CDR3 sequence is 15 residues long. The CDR3: CASSMTGGANYGYTF. The CDR3 nucleotides read TGTGCCAGTAGTATGACAGGGGGCGCGAACTATGGCTACACCTTC.

This sequence joins TRBV9 and TRBJ1-1; TRBD1 agrees at 7 bases. V dropped 3 bases and J dropped 0; count of bases not matched to a gene: 2. Germline lookup yields CDR1 SGDLS and CDR2 YYNGEE. This CDR3 has 14 residues. As DNA, the CDR3 is TGTGCCAGCAGCGCAGGGGGATTGAACACTGAAGCTTTCTTT. Translation gives CASSAGGLNTEAFF.

V usage is TRBV30 and J usage is TRBJ2-5; TRBD2 is a possible D gene (6 bases). The CDR3 spans 12 residues. The germline V gene encodes CDR1 GTSNPN and CDR2 SVGIG (reference sequence). V shed 8 bases and J shed 9 bases, with 19 bases lying between them. The CDR3 nucleotides are TGTGCCGGAAAATGGAGATCGGGGGCCCAGTACTTC. Encoded protein: CAGKWRSGAQYF.